Below, 21 T cell receptor beta chains from the same sample are listed, as sequenced in a study of vaccination and CD4 T cells after COVID-19. Their antigen targets remain unknown. Scientists ran DNA taken from cultured CD4+ T cells through the Oncomine TCR Beta short-read assay for sequencing. TCRdb ran MiXCR on the PCR reads and lists one entry per CDR3 protein. Of 9,500 to 15,000 distinct CDR3 sequences listed, 20% to 25% are singletons. Specified treatment: roughly 10-day PBMC culture with coronavirus spike peptide pools or control peptides (ViraFEST assay). The sample here was CD4+ T cells from blood, cultured in vitro, taken before SARS-CoV-2 vaccination. All receptors come from a human donor who received a COVID-19 vaccine.

This clonotype is medium-sized within its sample. The chain joins TRBV7-3 to TRBJ1-2; D is unresolved. The ends were cut back, 1 base at V and 3 bases at J, with 18 bases in the middle. This CDR3 region has 17 residues. Per the germline V gene, CDR1 is SGHTA and CDR2 is FQGTGA. This chain's CDR3 is CASSLNGGRAGDYGYTF. CDR3 coding DNA: TGTGCCAGCAGCTTAAACGGTGGGCGGGCGGGTGACTATGGCTACACCTTC. Full variable domain (outside the CDR3, taken from reference TRBV7-3 and TRBJ1-2): GAGVSQTPSNKVTEKGKYVELRCDPISGHTALYWYRQSLGQGPEFLIYFQGTGAADDSGLPNDRFFAVRPEGSVSTLKIQRTERGDSAVYLCASSLNGGRAGDYGYTFGSGTRLTVV.

The chain couples TRBV28 to TRBJ2-7; TRBD2 agrees at 8 bases. V lost 4 bases to trimming and J lost 0 bases; unmatched junction nucleotides: 8. Germline loops: CDR1 MDHEN, CDR2 SYDVKM. The CDR3 contains 16 residues. The DNA of the CDR3 is TGTGCCAGCAGTTACGGGGGGGGAGAACCCTCCTACGAGCAGTACTTC. This codes for CASSYGGGEPSYEQYF.

This clonotype was seen a few times. The chain couples TRBV6-1 to TRBJ2-5; D may be TRBD1 (5 bases). V was trimmed by 5 bases and J by 5 bases, leaving 24 bases between them. The germline gives CDR1 MNHNS, CDR2 SASEGT. The CDR3 sequence is 17 residues long. This chain's CDR3 is CASSQTTDSLGSETQYF. DNA of the CDR3: TGTGCCAGCAGTCAAACCACAGACAGCCTGGGGTCGGAGACCCAGTACTTC.

This clonotype has more than one count but fewer than ten. The CDR3 DNA sequence: TGTGCCATCAGTGGGGGGATGGGGGACACCGGGGAGCTGTTTTTT. Protein product: CAISGGMGDTGELFF. The V call is TRBV10-3, the J call TRBJ2-2, with D perhaps matching TRBD1 or TRBD2 (5 bases each). The CDR3 runs 15 residues. CDR1 is ENHRY and CDR2 is SYGVKD in the germline V gene. V lost 4 bases, J lost 3 bases, and 12 bases lay in between.

This CDR3 is CASSQDLGRGNQPQHF. As DNA, the CDR3 is TGCGCCAGCAGCCAAGATCTGGGACGGGGCAATCAGCCCCAGCATTTT. The chain couples TRBV4-1 to TRBJ1-5, with D possibly matching TRBD1 (5 bases). Trimming stripped 0 bases from V and 2 bases from J, with 11 bases between. The CDR3 has 16 residues. Germline loops: CDR1 MGHRA, CDR2 YSYEKL.

The rearrangement uses TRBV21-1 and TRBJ2-3; TRBD1, the D gene given by the table, was not confirmed from the DNA. TRBV21-1 is marked as a pseudogene. CDR3 length: 14 amino acids. The chain's CDR3 is CASSTGGDGDTQYF. In DNA, the CDR3 is TGTGCCAGCAGCACAGGGGGGGATGGGGATACGCAGTATTTT.

This clonotype was observed a handful of times. The gene calls are TRBV9 and TRBJ1-4; unclear D gene. The CDR3 spans 13 residues. Germline lookup yields CDR1 SGDLS and CDR2 YYNGEE. Trimming stripped 2 bases from V and 7 bases from J, with 9 bases between. The CDR3 protein is CASSVVPSEKLFF. DNA for the CDR3: TGTGCCAGCAGCGTCGTACCCAGTGAAAAACTGTTTTTT.

This chain links TRBV9 with TRBJ1-2; D uncertain. V lost 2 bases and J lost 4, with 15 bases in between. CDR1 SGDLS and CDR2 YYNGEE come from the germline V gene. The CDR3 extends over 15 amino acids. This CDR3 reads CASSVNRVASYGYTF. Written as DNA, the CDR3 is TGTGCCAGCAGCGTTAACCGCGTAGCTTCCTATGGCTACACCTTC. Complete variable domain (other parts from reference TRBV9 and TRBJ1-2): DSGVTQTPKHLITATGQRVTLRCSPRSGDLSVYWYQQSLDQGLQFLIQYYNGEERAKGNILERFSAQQFPDLHSELNLSSLELGDSALYFCASSVNRVASYGYTFGSGTRLTVV.

The chain links TRBV5-1 to TRBJ2-1; D unresolved. The CDR3 length is 14 residues. CDR1 and CDR2 from the germline V gene are SGHRS and YFSETQ. Trimming shortened V by 0 bases and J by 4 bases, and 8 bases separated the two germline ends. CDR3 bases: TGCGCCAGCAGCTTGGCTGGGGAATACAATGAGCAGTTCTTC. Translation: CASSLAGEYNEQFF.

V gene TRBV10-3 combines with J gene TRBJ1-6; D might be TRBD1 (5 bases). Germline V gene data show CDR1 as ENHRY and CDR2 as SYGVKD. Trimming stripped 8 bases from V and 13 bases from J, with 18 bases between. This CDR3 is 13 amino acids long. The CDR3 DNA reads as TGTGCCATCGGATCCGTTCGGGGGGACCCCCTCCACTTT. As protein: CAIGSVRGDPLHF.

This clonotype counts as medium-sized (0.01 to 0.1%). In DNA form, the CDR3 reads TGTGCCAGTAGTATAATGGGGCATGGCTACACCTTC. Its translation: CASSIMGHGYTF. The V call is TRBV19, the J call TRBJ1-2; TRBD1 might be the D (5 bases). The CDR3 covers 12 residues. CDR1 and CDR2 (germline): LNHDA, SQIVND (reference sequence). V dropped 2 bases and J dropped 6 bases, with 7 bases sitting between them.

This clonotype was counted a few times. The chain employs TRBV5-4 and TRBJ2-5, with a tentative D call TRBD1 (6 bases). The CDR3 has 13 residues. Trimming cost V 4 bases and J 2 bases, with 9 bases left between them. In germline, CDR1 is SGHNT, CDR2 YYREEE (reference sequence). CDR3 sequence reads: CASSRTDQETQYF. The DNA for the CDR3 is TGTGCCAGCAGCCGGACAGATCAAGAGACCCAGTACTTC.

To note about this clonotype: A much larger clone sits a single nucleotide away, making a read error possible. The conserved phenylalanine or tryptophan normally closing the CDR3 is absent here, so this likely arose from a read error. The genes are TRBV27 and TRBJ1-2; the D gene is possibly TRBD1 (6 bases). The CDR3 has 18 amino acids. V shed 1 base and J shed 3 bases, with 21 bases lying between them. Per germline, CDR1 MNHEY and CDR2 SMNVEV (reference sequence). Here the CDR3 DNA reads TGTGCCAGCAGTTTATACCCCGTCTCTCCACAGGGACACTATGGCTACACCTCC. This sequence encodes CASSLYPVSPQGHYGYTS.

This clonotype was seen only a few times. CDR3 sequence (DNA): TGTGCCAGCAGCTCCTTGGACGGTAATGAAAAACTGTTTTTT. This codes for CASSSLDGNEKLFF. This chain links TRBV7-9 with TRBJ1-4; D not certain. Germline CDR1 and CDR2: SEHNR and FQNEAQ (reference sequence). This CDR3 region has 14 residues. The V end lost 4 bases, the J end lost 4 bases, and 10 bases lay between the germline ends. Together with reference TRBV7-9 and TRBJ1-4, the CDR3 gives the full variable domain: DTGVSQNPRHKITKRGQNVTFRCDPISEHNRLYWYRQTLGQGPEFLTYFQNEAQLEKSRLLSDRFSAERPKGSFSTLEIQRTEQGDSAMYLCASSSLDGNEKLFFGSGTQLSVL.

V and J are TRBV19 and TRBJ2-1, with 7 nucleotides matching TRBD2. CDR1 and CDR2 from the germline V gene are LNHDA and SQIVND (reference sequence). J was trimmed by 8 bases and V by 5 bases; bases with no gene match: 15. This CDR3 is built from 16 residues. DNA of the CDR3: TGTGCCAGTAGTGTTTACGGGAGGAGGAGTAAGTATGAGCAGTTCTTC. Its translation: CASSVYGRRSKYEQFF.

This clonotype was counted between two and nine times. The chain employs TRBV5-4 and TRBJ2-5; 8 nucleotides match TRBD2. Germline CDR1 reads SGHNT; CDR2 reads YYREEE (reference sequence). After removal of 0 bases from V and 1 base from J, the junction contained 2 bases not matched to a gene. This CDR3 comprises 15 residues. CDR3 DNA sequence: TGTGCCAGCAGCTTGGCAGGACTAGCCCAAGAGACCCAGTACTTC. The encoded protein is CASSLAGLAQETQYF.

Only a few counts were recorded for this clonotype. The V gene is TRBV27, the J gene TRBJ2-7; D ambiguous. V was cut by 4 bases and J by 1 base, with 11 bases left in between. The CDR3 extends over 14 amino acids. Germline CDR1 reads MNHEY; CDR2 reads SMNVEV (reference sequence). The DNA of the CDR3 is TGTGCCAGCAGTTATTCCGCAGCTTCCTACGAGCAGTACTTC. Translation: CASSYSAASYEQYF.

The chain has TRBV19 and TRBJ1-2; the D is unclear. The CDR3 loop spans 13 amino acids. From germline, CDR1 is LNHDA and CDR2 SQIVND (reference sequence). V lost 5 bases to trimming and J lost 5 bases, with 12 bases between them. This CDR3 reads CASSGSLTYGYTF. The CDR3 DNA is TGTGCCAGTAGTGGAAGCCTGACTTATGGCTACACCTTC.

The chain employs TRBV2 and TRBJ1-3; possible D gene TRBD1, 6 bases. The CDR3 is 15 residues long. Germline CDR1 SNHLY, CDR2 FYNNEI. Trimming shortened V by 3 bases and J by 3 bases, and 12 bases separated the two germline ends. The CDR3: CASSDGGANGNTIYF. Here the CDR3 DNA reads TGTGCCAGCAGTGACGGGGGGGCTAATGGAAACACCATATATTTT.

The chain carries TRBV12-3 or TRBV12-4 and TRBJ2-2; the D gene is possibly TRBD2 (5 bases). The CDR3 totals 15 residues. V gave up 6 bases and J gave up 0 bases, with 11 bases separating them. Here the CDR3 DNA reads TGTGCCAGCAGATCCGGGATTTCGAACACCGGGGAGCTGTTTTTT. It translates to CASRSGISNTGELFF.

Only a few counts were recorded for this clonotype. J is TRBJ2-2 and V is TRBV30; 7 nucleotides agree with TRBD2. The CDR3 runs to 13 residues. The germline V gene encodes CDR1 GTSNPN and CDR2 SVGIG (reference sequence). V dropped 2 bases and J dropped 3; count of bases not matched to a gene: 0. The CDR3 loop is CAWSRGDTGELFF. The CDR3 DNA is TGTGCCTGGAGTCGGGGGGACACCGGGGAGCTGTTTTTT.